This TCR beta chain was recorded in a study of blood T cell repertoires in COVID-19 (dated by TCRdb to 2018 to 2021). Notes on the research overall: Samples covering the acute and convalescent phases of COVID-19 were provided by collaborators in the United States, Italy and Spain. The prospective study material was composed of cDNA or gDNA derived from T cells, B-cell-depleted T cells, or PBMCs. Deeply sampled blood TCRbeta repertoires from subjects exposed to, actively infected with, or recovered from COVID-19 were included in the dataset. The repertoires were released in a freely available public database intended as a resource for research on the immune response to SARS-CoV-2. Samples came from the ongoing ImmuneRACE study (first 160 participants) plus 1,254 subjects from 6 global collaborators. Nearly every sample came with metadata listing a de-identified subject ID, COVID-19 status, age in years and sex. HLA class I and class II types, where available, came from metadata supplied by the sample provider rather than from assay-based typing. General study outcomes and caveats: The amount of clinical and demographic metadata varied by source and participant and was provided uncurated.

TCRbeta CDR3 regions were amplified from genomic DNA by means of the immunoSEQ Assay, a bias-controlled multiplex PCR. Regarding the original processing steps: Within the assay, amplification of reference gene primers was used to estimate how many nucleated cells each sample contained. Sequence reads were collapsed and filtered to measure the absolute abundance of every unique TCRbeta CDR3 rearrangement. For each sample, productive Simpson clonality was calculated as the square root of Simpson's diversity index across productive rearrangements. TCRdb stores this immuneACCESS table with in-frame sequences only. Part of the clones is absent; in the studies checked, under half of the shortfall reflects unresolved V genes, and no reason is known for the rest. The V and J calls and clone size were taken over from that table, and D and trimming were inferred from the DNA. The sample contains roughly 18,000 clones, about four fifths of them found a single time. Jointly, the top ten make up around 5.6% of the sample.

The collaborating institutions used their own protocols to collect whole blood in K2EDTA tubes. For TCRbeta analysis, collaborators shipped samples as frozen whole blood, isolated PBMCs, or DNA extracted from either of those sample types. The CDR3 runs 15 residues from the cysteine to the phenylalanine. Just CDR3 DNA is preserved here, 45 bases in frame from base 1. Reading the germline V gene gives CDR1 MNHEY and CDR2 SVGEGT. V is clipped by 0 bases and J by 0 bases, and the sequence between their germline boundaries is 9 bases long. Regarding this clone: Its binding antigen is unknown. Per-base quality was not reported, and no clone a single base away is much larger than it.

The sample taken for sequencing was peripheral blood. The chain employs TRBV6-2 or TRBV6-3 and TRBJ2-7; a tentative D match to TRBD1 spans 6 bases. This TCR was sampled from a human donor in a cohort sampled during active COVID-19. The CDR3 region has the sequence CASSYSGGSSYEQYF. The DNA sequence is as follows: TGTGCCAGCAGTTACTCAGGGGGATCCTCCTACGAGCAGTACTTC.